What follows is one TCR beta chain and its context. Its cognate antigen is unknown. This CDR3 comprises 16 residues. Looked up from germline, CDR1 is MGHRA and CDR2 is YSYEKL. Trimming removed 4 bases from V and 0 bases from J, with 13 bases in between. TCRdb recomputed calls from the reads with MiXCR, one row per CDR3 protein. Found here are 700,000 to 950,000 distinct CDR3 sequences, less than 35% of them singletons; the top ten hold roughly 12%. The sample is drawn from a study of T cell repertoires in cytomegalovirus infection. Whole-study context: Evidence of both CMV infection and a matching HLA type came from public TCR beta signatures.

Sequences were derived from cultured CD8+ T cells from PBMCs, sampled from culture after CMV antigen stimulation. This rearrangement joins TRBV4-1 to TRBJ1-5, with D possibly matching TRBD1 (6 bases). The sequence derives from a human donor in good health (CMV status not recorded). Some clones in this sample may be carry-over from other donors' samples. CDR3 bases: TGCGCCAGCAGCCTTCGACAGGACAATAGCAATCAGCCCCAGCATTTT. Its translation is CASSLRQDNSNQPQHF.